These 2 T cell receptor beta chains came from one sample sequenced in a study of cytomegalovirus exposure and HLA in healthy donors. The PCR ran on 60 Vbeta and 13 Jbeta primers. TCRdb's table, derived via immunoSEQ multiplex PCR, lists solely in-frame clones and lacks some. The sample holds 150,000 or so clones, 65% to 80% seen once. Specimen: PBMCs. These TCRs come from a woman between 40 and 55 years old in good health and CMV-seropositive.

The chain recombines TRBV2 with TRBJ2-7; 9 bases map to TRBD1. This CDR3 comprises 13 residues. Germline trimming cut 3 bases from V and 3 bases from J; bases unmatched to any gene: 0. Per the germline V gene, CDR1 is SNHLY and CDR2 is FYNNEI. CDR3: CASSEDRGYEQYF. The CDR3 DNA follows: TGTGCCAGCAGTGAGGACAGGGGCTACGAGCAGTACTTC.

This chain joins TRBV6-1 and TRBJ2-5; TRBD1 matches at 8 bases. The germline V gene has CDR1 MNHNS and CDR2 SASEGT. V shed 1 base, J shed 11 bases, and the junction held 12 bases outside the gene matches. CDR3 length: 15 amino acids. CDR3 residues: CASSEVGPGGAEQYF. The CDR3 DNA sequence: TGTGCCAGCAGTGAAGTCGGACCAGGGGGCGCTGAGCAGTACTTC.